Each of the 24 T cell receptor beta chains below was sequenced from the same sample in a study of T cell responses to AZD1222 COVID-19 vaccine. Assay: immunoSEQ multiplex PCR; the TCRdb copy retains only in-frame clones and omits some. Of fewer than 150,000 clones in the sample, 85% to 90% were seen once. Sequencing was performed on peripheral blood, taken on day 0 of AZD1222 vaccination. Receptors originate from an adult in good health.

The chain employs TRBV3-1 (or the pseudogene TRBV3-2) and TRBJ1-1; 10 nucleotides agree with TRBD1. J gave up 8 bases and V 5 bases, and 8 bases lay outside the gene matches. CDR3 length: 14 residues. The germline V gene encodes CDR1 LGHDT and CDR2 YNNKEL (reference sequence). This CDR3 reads CASSYRQGAPEAFF. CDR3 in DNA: TGTGCCAGCAGCTACAGACAGGGGGCCCCCGAAGCTTTCTTT.

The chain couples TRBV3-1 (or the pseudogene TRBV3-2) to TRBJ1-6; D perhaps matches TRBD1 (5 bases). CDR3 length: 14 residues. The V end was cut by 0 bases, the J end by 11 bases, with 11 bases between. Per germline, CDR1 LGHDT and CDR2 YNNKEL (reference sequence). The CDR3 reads CASSQEIWGTPLHF. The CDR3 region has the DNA TGTGCCAGCAGCCAAGAAATCTGGGGGACACCCCTCCACTTT.

Here the CDR3 reads CASSQGVTNEKLFF. The CDR3 DNA follows: TGTGCCAGCAGCCAAGGAGTCACTAATGAAAAACTGTTTTTT. The chain links TRBV3-1 (or the pseudogene TRBV3-2) to TRBJ1-4, with no clear D. V lost 1 base, J lost 2 bases, and 5 bases lay in between. This CDR3 has 14 amino acids. CDR1 is LGHDT, CDR2 YNNKEL, per germline (reference sequence).

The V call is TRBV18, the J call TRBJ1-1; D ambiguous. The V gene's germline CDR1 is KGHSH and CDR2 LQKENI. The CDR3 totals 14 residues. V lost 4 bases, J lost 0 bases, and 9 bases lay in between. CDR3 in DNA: TGTGCCAGCTCACAGGAAGGGATGAACACTGAAGCTTTCTTT. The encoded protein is CASSQEGMNTEAFF.

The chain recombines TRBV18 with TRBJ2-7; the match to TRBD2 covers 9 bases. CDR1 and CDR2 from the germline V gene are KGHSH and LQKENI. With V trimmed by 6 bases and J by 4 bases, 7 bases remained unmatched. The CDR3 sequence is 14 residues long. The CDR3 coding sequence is TGTGCCAGCTCTGTAGCGGGAGAAGGTTACGAGCAGTACTTC. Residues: CASSVAGEGYEQYF. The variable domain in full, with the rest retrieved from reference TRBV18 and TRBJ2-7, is NAGVMQNPRHLVRRRGQEARLRCSPMKGHSHVYWYRQLPEEGLKFMVYLQKENIIDESGMPKERFSAEFPKEGPSILRIQQVVRGDSAAYFCASSVAGEGYEQYFGPGTRLTVT.

The CDR3 DNA reads TGTGCCAGCAGTCCGGCGGGAGGAGCTTATGAAAAACTGTTTTTT. It codes for CASSPAGGAYEKLFF. The chain uses TRBV28 and TRBJ1-4; no firm D call. The germline V gene has CDR1 MDHEN and CDR2 SYDVKM. Trimming left V 5 bases short and J 6 bases short, with 16 bases between. The CDR3 consists of 15 residues.

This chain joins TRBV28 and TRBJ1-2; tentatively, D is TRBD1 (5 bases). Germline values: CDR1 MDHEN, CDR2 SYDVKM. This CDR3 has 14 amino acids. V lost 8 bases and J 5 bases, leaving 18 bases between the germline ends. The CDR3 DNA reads TGTGCCAGCGGTGTGACACCCGGGGGGTATGGCTACACCTTC. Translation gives CASGVTPGGYGYTF.

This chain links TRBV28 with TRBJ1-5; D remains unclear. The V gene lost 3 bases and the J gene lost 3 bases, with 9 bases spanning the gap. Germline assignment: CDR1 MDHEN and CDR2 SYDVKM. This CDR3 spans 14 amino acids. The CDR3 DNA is TGTGCCAGCAGTTTTGATAGGGACAATCAGCCCCAGCATTTT. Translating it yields CASSFDRDNQPQHF.

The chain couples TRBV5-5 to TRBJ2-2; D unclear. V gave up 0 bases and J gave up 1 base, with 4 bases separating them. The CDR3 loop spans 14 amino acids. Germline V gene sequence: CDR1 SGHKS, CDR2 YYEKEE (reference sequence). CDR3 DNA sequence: TGTGCCAGCAGCTTGGGTGGGAACACCGGGGAGCTGTTTTTT. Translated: CASSLGGNTGELFF.

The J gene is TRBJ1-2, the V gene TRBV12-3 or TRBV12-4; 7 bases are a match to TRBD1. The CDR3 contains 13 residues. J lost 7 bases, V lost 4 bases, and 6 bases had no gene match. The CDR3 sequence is CASSSRAGGGYTF. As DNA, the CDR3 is TGTGCCAGCAGTTCTAGGGCAGGGGGTGGCTACACCTTC.

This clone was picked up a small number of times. CDR3 nucleotide sequence: TGTGCCAGTAGTATACTAGCCGCCAGCTCCACTGAAGCTTTCTTT. Its translation: CASSILAASSTEAFF. This sequence joins TRBV19 and TRBJ1-1; D is uncertain. Trimming stripped 2 bases from V and 4 bases from J, with 14 bases between. Germline loops: CDR1 LNHDA, CDR2 SQIVND (reference sequence). The CDR3 runs to 15 residues.

CDR3 residues: CAAGDLTGGGTGELFF. The CDR3 coding sequence is TGTGCCGCCGGCGACCTCACAGGCGGGGGTACCGGGGAGCTGTTTTTT. The chain combines TRBV10-3 with TRBJ2-2, with 7 bases lining up with TRBD2. V gave up 11 bases and J gave up 5 bases; unmatched junction bases: 17. Germline-derived CDR1 and CDR2 are ENHRY and SYGVKD. This CDR3 has 16 amino acids.

The CDR3 loop is CASSPRQGASSGKDNEQFF. CDR3 DNA sequence: TGTGCCAGCAGTCCCCGACAGGGGGCTTCGAGTGGGAAGGATAATGAGCAGTTCTTC. This chain links TRBV6-6 with TRBJ2-1; 10 bases align to TRBD1. The CDR3 spans 19 residues. The germline gives CDR1 MNHNY, CDR2 SVGAGI (reference sequence). V was pared by 5 bases and J by 7 bases, with 20 bases of the junction left unmatched.

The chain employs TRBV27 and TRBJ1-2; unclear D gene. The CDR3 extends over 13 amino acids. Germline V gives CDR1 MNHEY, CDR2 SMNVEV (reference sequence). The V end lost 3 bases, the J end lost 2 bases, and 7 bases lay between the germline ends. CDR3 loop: CASSFAQNYGYTF. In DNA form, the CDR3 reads TGTGCCAGCAGTTTTGCCCAGAACTATGGCTACACCTTC.

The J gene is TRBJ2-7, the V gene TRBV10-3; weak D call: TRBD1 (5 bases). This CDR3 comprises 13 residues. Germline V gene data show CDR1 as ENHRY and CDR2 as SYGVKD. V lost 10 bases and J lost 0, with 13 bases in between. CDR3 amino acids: CATRVTGSYEQYF. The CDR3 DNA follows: TGTGCCACCAGGGTAACAGGCTCCTACGAGCAGTACTTC.

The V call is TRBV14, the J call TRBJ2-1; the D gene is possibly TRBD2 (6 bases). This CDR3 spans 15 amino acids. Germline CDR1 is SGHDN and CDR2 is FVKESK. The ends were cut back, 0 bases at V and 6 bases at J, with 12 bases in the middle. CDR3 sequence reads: CASSQDLGSFNEQFF. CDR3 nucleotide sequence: TGTGCCAGCAGCCAAGACCTCGGGAGTTTCAATGAGCAGTTCTTC.

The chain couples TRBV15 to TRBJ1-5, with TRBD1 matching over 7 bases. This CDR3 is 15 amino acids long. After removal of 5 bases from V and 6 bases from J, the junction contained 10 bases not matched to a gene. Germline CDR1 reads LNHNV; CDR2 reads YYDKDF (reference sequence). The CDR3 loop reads CATSLDRVRSQPQHF. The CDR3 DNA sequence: TGTGCCACCAGCCTTGACAGGGTCCGAAGTCAGCCCCAGCATTTT.

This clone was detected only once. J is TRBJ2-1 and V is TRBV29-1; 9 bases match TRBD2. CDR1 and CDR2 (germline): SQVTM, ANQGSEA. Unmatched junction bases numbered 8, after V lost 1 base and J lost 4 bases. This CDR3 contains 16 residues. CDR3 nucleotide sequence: TGCAGCGTTGAAGGGGGTCTAGCGGGGTCATACAATGAGCAGTTCTTC. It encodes CSVEGGLAGSYNEQFF.

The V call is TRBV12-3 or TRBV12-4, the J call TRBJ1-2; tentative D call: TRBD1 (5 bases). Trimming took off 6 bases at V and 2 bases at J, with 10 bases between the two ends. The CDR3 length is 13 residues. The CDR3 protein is CASSGDGNYGYTF. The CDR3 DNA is TGTGCCAGCAGCGGGGACGGGAACTATGGCTACACCTTC.

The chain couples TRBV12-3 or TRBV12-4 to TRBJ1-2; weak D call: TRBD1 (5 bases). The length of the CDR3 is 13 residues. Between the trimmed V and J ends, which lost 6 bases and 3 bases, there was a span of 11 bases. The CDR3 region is CASRLTADYGYTF. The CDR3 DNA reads TGTGCCAGCAGACTGACAGCTGACTATGGCTACACCTTC.

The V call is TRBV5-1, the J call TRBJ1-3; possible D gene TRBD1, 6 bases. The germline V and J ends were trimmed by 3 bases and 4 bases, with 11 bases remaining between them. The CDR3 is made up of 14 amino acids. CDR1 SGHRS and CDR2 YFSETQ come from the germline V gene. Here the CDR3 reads CASSSGVWGNTIYF. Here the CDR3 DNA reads TGCGCCAGCAGCTCAGGGGTATGGGGAAACACCATATATTTT.

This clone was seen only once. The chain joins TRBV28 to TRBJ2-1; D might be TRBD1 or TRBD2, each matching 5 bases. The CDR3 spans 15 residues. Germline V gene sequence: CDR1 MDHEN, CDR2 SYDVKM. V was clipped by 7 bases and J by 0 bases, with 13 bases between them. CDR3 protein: CASTTRDLSYNEQFF. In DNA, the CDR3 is TGTGCCAGCACCACCCGGGACCTCTCCTACAATGAGCAGTTCTTC. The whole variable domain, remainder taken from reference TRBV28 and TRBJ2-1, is DVKVTQSSRYLVKRTGEKVFLECVQDMDHENMFWYRQDPGLGLRLIYFSYDVKMKEKGDIPEGYSVSREKKERFSLILESASTNQTSMYLCASTTRDLSYNEQFFGPGTRLTVL.

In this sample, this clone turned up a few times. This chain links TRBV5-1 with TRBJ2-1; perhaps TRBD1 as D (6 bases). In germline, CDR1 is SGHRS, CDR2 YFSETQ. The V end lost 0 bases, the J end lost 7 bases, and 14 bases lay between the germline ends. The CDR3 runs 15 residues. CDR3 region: CASSLARDTRNEQFF. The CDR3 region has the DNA TGCGCCAGCAGCTTGGCCAGGGACACACGTAATGAGCAGTTCTTC.

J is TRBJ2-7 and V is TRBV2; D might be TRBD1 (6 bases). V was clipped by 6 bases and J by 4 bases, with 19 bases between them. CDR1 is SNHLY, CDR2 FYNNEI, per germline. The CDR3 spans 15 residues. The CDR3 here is CASSRPRGMVYEQYF. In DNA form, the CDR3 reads TGTGCCAGCAGCCGACCGAGGGGGATGGTTTACGAGCAGTACTTC.